Below are 22 T cell receptor beta chains sequenced from a single sample in a study of blood T cell repertoires in COVID-19. Method: immunoSEQ multiplex PCR; TCRdb's copy keeps in-frame clones and lacks some. This sample has roughly 83,000 clones, with about 82% found just once. Sequencing was performed on peripheral blood. These receptors were collected from a man aged 45-60 years with active COVID-19.

This chain connects TRBV7-2 to TRBJ1-1; 11 bases are shared with TRBD1. The ends lost 0 bases at V and 6 bases at J; junction bases unmatched: 3. The CDR3 runs to 15 residues. The germline V gene encodes CDR1 SGHTA and CDR2 FQGNSA. The CDR3 is CASSLAPGQGAEAFF. Written as DNA, the CDR3 is TGTGCCAGCAGCTTAGCCCCGGGACAGGGGGCTGAAGCTTTCTTT.

The chain recombines TRBV24-1 with TRBJ1-4; a possible D gene is TRBD1 (6 bases). The germline V gene has CDR1 KGHDR and CDR2 SFDVKD. The CDR3 has 15 amino acids. Trimming removed 3 bases at V and 10 bases at J, with 17 bases between. CDR3 sequence reads: CATSDEDRDGRKLFF. As DNA, the CDR3 is TGTGCCACCAGTGATGAGGACAGAGATGGGAGAAAACTGTTTTTT.

This sequence joins TRBV2 and TRBJ1-5; D might be TRBD1 (5 bases). CDR1 and CDR2 from the germline V gene are SNHLY and FYNNEI. CDR3 length equals 13 residues. V shed 3 bases and J shed 6 bases, with 9 bases lying between them. In nucleotides, the CDR3 is TGTGCCAGCAGTGACAGGGAGGGTCAGCCCCAGCATTTT. The encoded protein is CASSDREGQPQHF.

V gene TRBV5-1 combines with J gene TRBJ1-6, with 7 bases identical to TRBD1. The CDR3 extends over 16 amino acids. Germline loops: CDR1 SGHRS, CDR2 YFSETQ. V lost 0 bases and J lost 7; bases outside the gene matches: 7. As DNA, the CDR3 is TGCGCCAGCAGCTTGGACTCGACAGGGCAAAATTCACCCCTCCACTTT. This sequence encodes CASSLDSTGQNSPLHF.

This clone was detected once. The chain employs TRBV7-3 and TRBJ2-3; 11 bases are a match to TRBD2. CDR1 is SGHTA and CDR2 is FQGTGA in the germline V gene. The CDR3 runs to 17 residues. J lost 7 bases, V lost 5 bases, and 14 bases had no gene match. This CDR3 is CASSPRLAGKEGNTQYF. The CDR3 bases are TGTGCCAGCAGCCCGAGACTAGCGGGAAAGGAGGGGAATACGCAGTATTTT. Full variable domain (remainder filled in from reference TRBV7-3 and TRBJ2-3): GAGVSQTPSNKVTEKGKYVELRCDPISGHTALYWYRQSLGQGPEFLIYFQGTGAADDSGLPNDRFFAVRPEGSVSTLKIQRTERGDSAVYLCASSPRLAGKEGNTQYFGPGTRLTVL.

The chain couples TRBV6-1 to TRBJ2-2; 13 bases agree with TRBD2. From germline, CDR1 is MNHNS and CDR2 SASEGT. V dropped 1 base and J dropped 5; count of bases not matched to a gene: 16. The CDR3 length is 21 residues. This CDR3 is CASSEVPGLAGFNGETGELFF. CDR3 nucleotide sequence: TGTGCCAGCAGTGAAGTACCGGGACTAGCGGGATTCAATGGAGAAACCGGGGAGCTGTTTTTT.

J is TRBJ2-4 and V is TRBV3-1 (or the pseudogene TRBV3-2); maybe TRBD2 (6 bases). CDR3 size: 17 residues. V lost 1 base to trimming and J lost 5 bases, with 18 bases between them. CDR1 and CDR2 (germline): LGHDT, YNNKEL (reference sequence). The chain's CDR3 is CASSQAPVASDQNIQYF. The CDR3 region has the DNA TGTGCCAGCAGCCAAGCCCCGGTCGCTAGCGATCAAAACATTCAGTACTTC.

This clone was detected only once. This chain links TRBV7-2 with TRBJ2-3; TRBD2 matches 7 bases. CDR3 length equals 15 residues. Germline V gene sequence: CDR1 SGHTA, CDR2 FQGNSA. J lost 4 bases, V lost 1 base, and 5 bases had no gene match. The CDR3 spells CASSLVGLVSDTQYF. CDR3 bases: TGTGCCAGCAGCTTAGTAGGACTAGTCTCAGATACGCAGTATTTT.

V is TRBV24-1 and J is TRBJ1-4, with 7 bases lining up with TRBD1. After removal of 4 bases from V and 6 bases from J, the junction contained 7 bases not matched to a gene. The length of the CDR3 is 15 residues. The germline gives CDR1 KGHDR, CDR2 SFDVKD. The CDR3 loop is CATSDYRGGDEKLFF. The CDR3 DNA is TGTGCCACCAGTGACTACAGGGGTGGGGATGAAAAACTGTTTTTT.

This clone was observed once. The CDR3 spells CAWTRPGTGYEQYF. CDR3 sequence (DNA): TGTGCCTGGACCCGTCCCGGGACAGGGTACGAGCAGTACTTC. V is TRBV30 and J is TRBJ2-7; the match to TRBD1 covers 9 bases. The J segment lost 4 bases and the V segment lost 4 bases, leaving 8 bases of the junction unmatched. The CDR3 consists of 14 residues. CDR1 is GTSNPN, CDR2 SVGIG, per germline (reference sequence).

The chain recombines TRBV19 with TRBJ1-1; TRBD1 aligns across 9 bases. CDR1 and CDR2 from the germline V gene are LNHDA and SQIVND (reference sequence). The CDR3 has 13 residues. V trimming: 4 bases; J trimming: 5 bases; junction bases outside the gene matches: 2. CDR3 coding DNA: TGTGCCAGTAGTAACAGGGGGCTTACTGAAGCTTTCTTT. Translation gives CASSNRGLTEAFF.

The rearrangement links TRBV6-4 to TRBJ1-1; D gene uncertain. CDR3 length equals 15 residues. The germline V gene has CDR1 MRHNA and CDR2 SNTAGT. The V end was cut by 0 bases, the J end by 5 bases, with 13 bases between. Here the CDR3 DNA reads TGTGCCAGCAGTGACTCTTGGGCTCCCGGAACTGAAGCTTTCTTT. This sequence encodes CASSDSWAPGTEAFF.

The genes are TRBV7-8 and TRBJ1-4; D is undetermined. V gave up 1 base and J gave up 10 bases, with 10 bases separating them. The germline gives CDR1 SGHVS, CDR2 FQNEAQ. The CDR3 contains 13 residues. The CDR3 region is CASSLDGRVKLFF. CDR3 nucleotide sequence: TGTGCCAGCAGCTTAGACGGGAGGGTAAAACTGTTTTTT.

This chain connects TRBV28 to TRBJ2-7; 7 bases are shared with TRBD1. With 8 bases clipped from V and 5 bases from J, the junction kept 18 bases outside the gene matches. The germline V gene encodes CDR1 MDHEN and CDR2 SYDVKM. The CDR3 runs to 16 residues. CDR3 sequence reads: CASPPYPPTGRHEQYF. CDR3 DNA: TGTGCCAGCCCCCCTTATCCCCCGACAGGGCGGCACGAGCAGTACTTC.

The chain recombines TRBV19 with TRBJ2-7; 9 positions agree with TRBD1. V trimming: 6 bases; J trimming: 1 base; junction bases outside the gene matches: 7. CDR3 size: 15 residues. Germline CDR1 reads LNHDA; CDR2 reads SQIVND (reference sequence). Written as DNA, the CDR3 is TGTGCCAGTAGAACCACCGGGACAGGGTCCTACGAGCAGTACTTC. As protein: CASRTTGTGSYEQYF. Using reference TRBV19 and TRBJ2-7 for the parts outside the CDR3, the full variable domain is DGGITQSPKYLFRKEGQNVTLSCEQNLNHDAMYWYRQDPGQGLRLIYYSQIVNDFQKGDIAEGYSVSREKKESFPLTVTSAQKNPTAFYLCASRTTGTGSYEQYFGPGTRLTVT.

CDR3 sequence reads: CASSHSSLYEQYF. The CDR3 coding sequence is TGTGCCAGCAGCCACTCTTCCCTGTACGAGCAGTACTTC. The gene calls are TRBV11-1 and TRBJ2-7; D unclear. The V end was cut by 5 bases, the J end by 4 bases, with 12 bases between. This CDR3 is built from 13 residues. Germline V gene sequence: CDR1 SGHAT, CDR2 FQDESV (reference sequence).

This CDR3 reads CASSQGGRTNEKLFF. The CDR3 nucleotides are TGCGCCAGCAGCCAAGGGGGCAGAACTAATGAAAAACTGTTTTTT. V usage is TRBV4-3 and J usage is TRBJ1-4, with D possibly matching TRBD1 (5 bases). CDR3 size: 15 residues. Trimming shortened V by 1 base and J by 1 base, and 7 bases separated the two germline ends. Germline CDR1 and CDR2: LGHNA and YSLEER.

The rearrangement uses TRBV5-1 and TRBJ2-3; TRBD1 might be the D (5 bases). Trimming pared 0 bases from V and 0 bases from J, leaving 14 bases between. The CDR3 is 17 residues long. The germline gives CDR1 SGHRS, CDR2 YFSETQ. In DNA form, the CDR3 reads TGCGCCAGCAGCTTGGAAGGGCAGGGCCGCAGCACAGATACGCAGTATTTT. Residues: CASSLEGQGRSTDTQYF.

The rearrangement links TRBV4-1 to TRBJ2-1, with 9 nucleotides matching TRBD2. The CDR3 has 18 residues. Losses at the gene ends were 0 bases for V and 3 bases for J; bases not matched to a gene: 9. In germline, CDR1 is MGHRA, CDR2 YSYEKL. CDR3 nucleotide sequence: TGCGCCAGCAGCCAAGAGCGGCTTGCAGCGGGAGGCTACAATGAGCAGTTCTTC. Translation gives CASSQERLAAGGYNEQFF.

This clone has a handful of counts. The gene calls are TRBV5-8 and TRBJ2-3; TRBD2 matches 7 bases. CDR3 size: 15 residues. Germline lookup yields CDR1 SGHTS and CDR2 YDEGEE. J lost 2 bases, V lost 3 bases, and 6 bases had no gene match. For the CDR3, the DNA is TGTGCCAGCAGCTGGGAGGGACCGTCCACAGATACGCAGTATTTT. Translated: CASSWEGPSTDTQYF. Based on the CDR3 plus reference TRBV5-8 and TRBJ2-3, the full variable domain is EAGVTQSPTHLIKTRGQQATLRCSPISGHTSVYWYQQALGLGLQFLLWYDEGEERNRGNFPPRFSGRQFPNYSSELNVNALELEDSALYLCASSWEGPSTDTQYFGPGTRLTVL.

The rearrangement links TRBV19 to TRBJ2-7; a possible D gene is TRBD1 (6 bases). Germline-derived CDR1 and CDR2 are LNHDA and SQIVND (reference sequence). The CDR3 runs 14 residues. V lost 5 bases and J 2 bases, leaving 13 bases between the germline ends. CDR3 sequence reads: CASSFGTSTYEQYF. CDR3 DNA: TGTGCCAGTAGTTTCGGGACATCAACCTACGAGCAGTACTTC.

The genes are TRBV27 and TRBJ1-2; 8 nucleotides line up with TRBD1. Germline CDR1 MNHEY, CDR2 SMNVEV (reference sequence). Trimming took 6 bases from V and 4 from J; bases not matched to a gene: 13. CDR3 length: 16 amino acids. As DNA, the CDR3 is TGTGCCAGCAGCCGGAACGATCAGGGGGCCGCCTATGGCTACACCTTC. Amino acid sequence: CASSRNDQGAAYGYTF.